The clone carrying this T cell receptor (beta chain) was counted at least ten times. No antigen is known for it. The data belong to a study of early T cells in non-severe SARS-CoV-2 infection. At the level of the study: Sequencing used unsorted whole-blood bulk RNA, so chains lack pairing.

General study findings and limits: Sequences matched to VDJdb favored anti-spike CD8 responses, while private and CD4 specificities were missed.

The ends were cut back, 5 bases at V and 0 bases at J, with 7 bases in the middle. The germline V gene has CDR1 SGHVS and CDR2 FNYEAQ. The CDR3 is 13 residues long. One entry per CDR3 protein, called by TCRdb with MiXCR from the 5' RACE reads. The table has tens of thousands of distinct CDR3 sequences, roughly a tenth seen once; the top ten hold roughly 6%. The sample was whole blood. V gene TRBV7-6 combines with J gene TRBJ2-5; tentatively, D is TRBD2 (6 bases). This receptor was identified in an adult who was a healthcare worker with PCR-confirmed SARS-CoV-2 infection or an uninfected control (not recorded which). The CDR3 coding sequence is TGTGCCAGCAGCCGACTAGACCAAGAGACCCAGTACTTC. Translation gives CASSRLDQETQYF.